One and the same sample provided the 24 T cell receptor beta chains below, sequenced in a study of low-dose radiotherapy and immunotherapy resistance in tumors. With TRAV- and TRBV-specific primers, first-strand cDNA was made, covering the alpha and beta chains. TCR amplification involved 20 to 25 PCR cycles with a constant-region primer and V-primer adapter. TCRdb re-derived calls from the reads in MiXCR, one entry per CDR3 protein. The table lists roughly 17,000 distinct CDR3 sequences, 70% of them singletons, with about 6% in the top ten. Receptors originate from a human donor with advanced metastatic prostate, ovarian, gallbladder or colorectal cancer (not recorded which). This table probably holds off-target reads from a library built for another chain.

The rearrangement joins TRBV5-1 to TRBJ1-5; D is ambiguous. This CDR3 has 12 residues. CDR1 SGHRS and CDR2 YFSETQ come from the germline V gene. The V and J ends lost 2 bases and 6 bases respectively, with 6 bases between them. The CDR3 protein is CASSLSGQPQHF. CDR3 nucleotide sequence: TGCGCCAGCAGCTTAAGTGGTCAGCCCCAGCATTTT.

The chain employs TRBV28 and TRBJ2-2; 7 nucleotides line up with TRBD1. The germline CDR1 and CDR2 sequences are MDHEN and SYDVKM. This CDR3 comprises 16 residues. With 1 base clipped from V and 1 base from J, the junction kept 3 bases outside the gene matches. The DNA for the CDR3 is TGTGCCAGCAGTTTATTTCGACAGGGGAACACCGGGGAGCTGTTTTTT. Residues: CASSLFRQGNTGELFF.

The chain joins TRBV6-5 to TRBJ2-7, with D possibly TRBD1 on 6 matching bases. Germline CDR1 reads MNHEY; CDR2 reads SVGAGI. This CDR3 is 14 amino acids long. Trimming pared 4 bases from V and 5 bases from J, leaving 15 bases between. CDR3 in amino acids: CASSFSGARDEQYF. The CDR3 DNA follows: TGTGCCAGCAGTTTCTCAGGGGCCCGGGACGAGCAGTACTTC.

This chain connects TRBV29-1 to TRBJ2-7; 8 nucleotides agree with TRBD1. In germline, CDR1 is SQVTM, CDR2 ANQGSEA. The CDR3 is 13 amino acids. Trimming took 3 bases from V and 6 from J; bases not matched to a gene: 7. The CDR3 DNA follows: TGCAGCGTTGAGTCCGGACAGGGACCCGAGCAGTACTTC. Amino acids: CSVESGQGPEQYF.

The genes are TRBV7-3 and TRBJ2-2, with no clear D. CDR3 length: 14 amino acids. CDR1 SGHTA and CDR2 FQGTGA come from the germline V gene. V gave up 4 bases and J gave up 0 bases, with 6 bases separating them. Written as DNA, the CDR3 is TGTGCCAGCAGCTCGCAGTCGAACACCGGGGAGCTGTTTTTT. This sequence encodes CASSSQSNTGELFF.

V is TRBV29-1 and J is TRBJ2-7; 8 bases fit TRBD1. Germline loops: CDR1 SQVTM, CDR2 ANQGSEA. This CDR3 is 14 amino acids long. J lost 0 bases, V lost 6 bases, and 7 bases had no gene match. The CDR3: CSVIRDRYSYEQYF. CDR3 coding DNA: TGCAGCGTGATCCGGGACAGGTACTCCTACGAGCAGTACTTC.

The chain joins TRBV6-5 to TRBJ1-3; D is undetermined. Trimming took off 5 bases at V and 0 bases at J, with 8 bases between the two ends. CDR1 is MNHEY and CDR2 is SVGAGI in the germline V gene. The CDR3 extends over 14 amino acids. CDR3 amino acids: CASSLGISGNTIYF. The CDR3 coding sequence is TGTGCCAGCAGTCTGGGCATCTCTGGAAACACCATATATTTT.

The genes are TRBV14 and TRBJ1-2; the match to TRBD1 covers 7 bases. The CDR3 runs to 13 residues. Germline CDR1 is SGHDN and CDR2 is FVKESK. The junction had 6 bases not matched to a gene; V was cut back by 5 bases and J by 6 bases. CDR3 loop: CASSTGQRHGYTF. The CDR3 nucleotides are TGTGCCAGCAGCACGGGACAGAGGCATGGCTACACCTTC.

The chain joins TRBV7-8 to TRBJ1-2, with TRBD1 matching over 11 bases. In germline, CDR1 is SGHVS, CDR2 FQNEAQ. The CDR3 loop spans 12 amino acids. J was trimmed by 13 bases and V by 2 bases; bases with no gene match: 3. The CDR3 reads CASSLRGQGVTF. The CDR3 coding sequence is TGTGCCAGCAGCTTAAGGGGACAGGGGGTCACCTTC.

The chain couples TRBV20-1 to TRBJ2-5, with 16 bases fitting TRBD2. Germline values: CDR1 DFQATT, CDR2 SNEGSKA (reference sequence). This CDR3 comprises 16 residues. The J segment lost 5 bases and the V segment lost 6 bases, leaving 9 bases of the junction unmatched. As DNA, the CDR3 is TGCAGTGCCTTCGGGACTAGCGGGAGGGCCGCGGAGACCCAGTACTTC. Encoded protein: CSAFGTSGRAAETQYF.

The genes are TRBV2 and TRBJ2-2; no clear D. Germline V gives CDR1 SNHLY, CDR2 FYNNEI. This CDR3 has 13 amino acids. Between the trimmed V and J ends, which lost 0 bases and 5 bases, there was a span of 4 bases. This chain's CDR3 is CASSEAGTGELFF. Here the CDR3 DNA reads TGTGCCAGCAGTGAAGCGGGGACCGGGGAGCTGTTTTTT. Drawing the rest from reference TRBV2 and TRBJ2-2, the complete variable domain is EPEVTQTPSHQVTQMGQEVILRCVPISNHLYFYWYRQILGQKVEFLVSFYNNEISEKSEIFDDQFSVERPDGSNFTLKIRSTKLEDSAMYFCASSEAGTGELFFGEGSRLTVL.

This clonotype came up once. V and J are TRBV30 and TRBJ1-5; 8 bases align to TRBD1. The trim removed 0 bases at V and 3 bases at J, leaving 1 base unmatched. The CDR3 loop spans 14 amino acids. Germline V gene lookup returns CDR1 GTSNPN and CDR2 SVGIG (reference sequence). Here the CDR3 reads CAWSVQGDNQPQHF. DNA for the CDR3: TGTGCCTGGAGTGTACAGGGGGACAATCAGCCCCAGCATTTT.

CDR3 loop: CASSTGQNQETQYF. For the CDR3, the DNA is TGTGCCAGCAGCACGGGACAGAATCAAGAGACCCAGTACTTC. V is TRBV5-4 and J is TRBJ2-5; 7 positions match TRBD1. The junction had 5 bases not matched to a gene; V was cut back by 4 bases and J by 2 bases. The CDR3 totals 14 residues. The germline CDR1 and CDR2 sequences are SGHNT and YYREEE (reference sequence).

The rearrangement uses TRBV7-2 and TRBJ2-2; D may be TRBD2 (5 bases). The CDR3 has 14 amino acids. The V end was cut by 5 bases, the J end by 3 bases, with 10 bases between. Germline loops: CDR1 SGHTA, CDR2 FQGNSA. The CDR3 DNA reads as TGTGCCAGCAGCCAGAGGGTGTACACCGGGGAGCTGTTTTTT. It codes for CASSQRVYTGELFF.

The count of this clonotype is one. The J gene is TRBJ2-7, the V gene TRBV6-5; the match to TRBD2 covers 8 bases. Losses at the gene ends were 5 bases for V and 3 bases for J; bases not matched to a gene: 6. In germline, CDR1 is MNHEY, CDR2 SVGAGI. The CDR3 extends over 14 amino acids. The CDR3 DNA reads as TGTGCCAGCAGTATATCCGGGACTAGCTACGAGCAGTACTTC. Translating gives CASSISGTSYEQYF.

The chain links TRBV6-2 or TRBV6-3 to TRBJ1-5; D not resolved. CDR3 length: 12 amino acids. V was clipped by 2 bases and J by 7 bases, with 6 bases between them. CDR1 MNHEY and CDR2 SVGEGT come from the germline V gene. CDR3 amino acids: CASSYPGQPQHF. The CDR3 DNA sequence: TGTGCCAGCAGTTACCCGGGACAGCCCCAGCATTTT.

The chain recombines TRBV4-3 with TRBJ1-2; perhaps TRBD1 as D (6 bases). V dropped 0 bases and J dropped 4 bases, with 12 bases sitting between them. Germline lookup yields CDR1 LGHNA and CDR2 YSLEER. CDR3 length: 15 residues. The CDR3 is CASSQEAQGGYGYTF. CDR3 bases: TGCGCCAGCAGCCAAGAAGCACAGGGTGGCTATGGCTACACCTTC.

Here the CDR3 DNA reads TGCGCCAGCAGAACAGGGGACACCGGGGAGCTGTTTTTT. It is translated as CASRTGDTGELFF. This chain links TRBV5-1 with TRBJ2-2, with 7 positions matching TRBD1. J gave up 3 bases and V 5 bases, and 1 base lay outside the gene matches. Germline V gene sequence: CDR1 SGHRS, CDR2 YFSETQ. The CDR3 is 13 amino acids.

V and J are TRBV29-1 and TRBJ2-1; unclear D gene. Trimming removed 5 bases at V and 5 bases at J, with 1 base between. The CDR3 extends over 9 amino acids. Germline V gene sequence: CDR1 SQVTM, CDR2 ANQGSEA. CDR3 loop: CSVNNEQFF. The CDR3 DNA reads TGCAGCGTTAACAATGAGCAGTTCTTC.

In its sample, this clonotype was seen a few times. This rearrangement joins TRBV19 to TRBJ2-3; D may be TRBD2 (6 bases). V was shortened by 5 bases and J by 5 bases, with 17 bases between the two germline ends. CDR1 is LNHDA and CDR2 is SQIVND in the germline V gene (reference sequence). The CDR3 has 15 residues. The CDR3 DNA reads TGTGCCAGTAGTGCCTCACTAGCTTCGGGAGATACGCAGTATTTT. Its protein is CASSASLASGDTQYF.

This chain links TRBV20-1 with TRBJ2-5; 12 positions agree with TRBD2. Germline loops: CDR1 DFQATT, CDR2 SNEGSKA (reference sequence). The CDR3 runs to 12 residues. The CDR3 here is CSGGTSGETQYF. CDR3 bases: TGCAGCGGAGGGACTAGCGGGGAGACCCAGTACTTC.

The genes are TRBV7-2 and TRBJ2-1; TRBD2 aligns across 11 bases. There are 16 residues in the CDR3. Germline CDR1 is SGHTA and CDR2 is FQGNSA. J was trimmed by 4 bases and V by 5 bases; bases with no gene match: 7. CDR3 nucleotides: TGTGCCAGCAGCCGACTCACTAGCGGGGGATACAATGAGCAGTTCTTC. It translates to CASSRLTSGGYNEQFF.

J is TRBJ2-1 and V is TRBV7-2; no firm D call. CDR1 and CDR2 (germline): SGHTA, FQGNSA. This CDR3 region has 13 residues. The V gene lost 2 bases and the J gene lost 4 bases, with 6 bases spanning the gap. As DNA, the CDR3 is TGTGCCAGCAGCTTAACTATTTACAATGAGCAGTTCTTC. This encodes CASSLTIYNEQFF. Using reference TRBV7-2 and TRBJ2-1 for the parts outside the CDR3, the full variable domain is GAGVSQSPSNKVTEKGKDVELRCDPISGHTALYWYRQSLGQGLEFLIYFQGNSAPDKSGLPSDRFSAERTGGSVSTLTIQRTQQEDSAVYLCASSLTIYNEQFFGPGTRLTVL.

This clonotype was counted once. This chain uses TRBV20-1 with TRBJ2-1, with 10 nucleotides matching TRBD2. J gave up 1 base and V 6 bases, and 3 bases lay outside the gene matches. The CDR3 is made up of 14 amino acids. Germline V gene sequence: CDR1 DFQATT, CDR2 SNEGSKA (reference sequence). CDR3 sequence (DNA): TGCAGTGCAAATAGCGGGGGGTCCTACAATGAGCAGTTCTTC. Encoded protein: CSANSGGSYNEQFF.